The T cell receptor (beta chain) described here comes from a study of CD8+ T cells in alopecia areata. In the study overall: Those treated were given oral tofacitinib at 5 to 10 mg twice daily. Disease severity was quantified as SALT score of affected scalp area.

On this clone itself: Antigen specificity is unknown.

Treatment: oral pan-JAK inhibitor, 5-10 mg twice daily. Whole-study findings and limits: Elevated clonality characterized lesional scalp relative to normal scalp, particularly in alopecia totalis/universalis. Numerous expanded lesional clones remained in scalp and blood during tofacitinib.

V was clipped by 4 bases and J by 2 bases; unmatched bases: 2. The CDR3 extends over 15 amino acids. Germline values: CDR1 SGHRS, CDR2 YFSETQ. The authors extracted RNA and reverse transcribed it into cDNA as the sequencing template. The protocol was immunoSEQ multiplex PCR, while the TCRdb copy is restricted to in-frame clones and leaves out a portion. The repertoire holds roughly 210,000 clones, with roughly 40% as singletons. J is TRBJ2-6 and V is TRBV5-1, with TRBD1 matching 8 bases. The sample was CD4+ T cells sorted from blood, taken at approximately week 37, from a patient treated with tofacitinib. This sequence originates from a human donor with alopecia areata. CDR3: CASSAGGAGANVLTF. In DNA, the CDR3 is TGCGCCAGCAGCGCAGGGGGCGCTGGGGCCAACGTCCTGACTTTC.